What follows describes a single T cell receptor beta chain. The antigen is unknown. Germline trimming cut 3 bases from V and 3 bases from J; bases unmatched to any gene: 1. The CDR3 extends over 14 amino acids. From germline, CDR1 is MNHNS and CDR2 SASEGT. The data were taken from a study of beta chain features in type 1 diabetes. About the study: Cell yields, gender and age were comparable in patients and healthy donors.

Study-level points and caveats: A pattern of fewer insertions and more deletions at VDJ junctions was seen in type 1 diabetes patients. Patients and controls would be equally affected if PCR favored shorter templates.

The isolated RNA, all of it, was reverse transcribed, so expressed TCRB transcripts were what got sequenced. The protocol was immunoSEQ multiplex PCR, while the TCRdb copy is restricted to in-frame clones and leaves out a portion. Among 310,000 or so clones, less than 9.5% were seen once, and the ten largest hold approximately 0.47%. The gene calls are TRBV6-1 and TRBJ2-1, with TRBD2 matching over 8 bases. The source of this sequence is a woman between 18 and 30 years old in good health. The sample comprised central memory CD4+ T cells from blood. CDR3 DNA sequence: TGTGCCAGCAGTGAGCGGGGGGTCTACAATGAGCAGTTCTTC. Protein sequence: CASSERGVYNEQFF.